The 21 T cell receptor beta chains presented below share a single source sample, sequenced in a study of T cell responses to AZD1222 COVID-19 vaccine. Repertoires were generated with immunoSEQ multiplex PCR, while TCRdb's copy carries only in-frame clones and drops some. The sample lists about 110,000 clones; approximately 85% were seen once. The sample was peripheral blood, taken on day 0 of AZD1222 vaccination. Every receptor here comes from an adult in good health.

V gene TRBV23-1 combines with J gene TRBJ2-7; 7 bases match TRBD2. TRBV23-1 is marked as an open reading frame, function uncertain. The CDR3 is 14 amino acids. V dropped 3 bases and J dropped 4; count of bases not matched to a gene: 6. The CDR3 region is CASSHRTSRYEQYF. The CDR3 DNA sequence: TGCGCCAGCAGTCACCGGACTAGTCGTTACGAGCAGTACTTC.

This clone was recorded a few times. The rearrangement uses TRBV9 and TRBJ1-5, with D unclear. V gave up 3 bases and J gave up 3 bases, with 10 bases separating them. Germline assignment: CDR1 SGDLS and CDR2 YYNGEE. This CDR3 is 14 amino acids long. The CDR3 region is CASSADIHNQPQHF. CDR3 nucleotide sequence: TGTGCCAGCAGCGCAGACATACACAATCAGCCCCAGCATTTT.

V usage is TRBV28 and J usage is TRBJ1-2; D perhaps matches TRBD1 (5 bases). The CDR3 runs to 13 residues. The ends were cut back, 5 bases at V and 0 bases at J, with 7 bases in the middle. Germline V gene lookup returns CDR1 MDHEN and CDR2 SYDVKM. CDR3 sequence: CASSVGANYGYTF. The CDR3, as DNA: TGTGCCAGCAGTGTGGGGGCTAACTATGGCTACACCTTC.

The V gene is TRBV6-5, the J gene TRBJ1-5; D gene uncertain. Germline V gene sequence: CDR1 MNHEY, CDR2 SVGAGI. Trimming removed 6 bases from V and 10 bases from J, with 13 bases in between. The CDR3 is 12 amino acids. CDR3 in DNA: TGTGCCAGCAGCCCCTCGATTGGACCCCAGCATTTT. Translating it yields CASSPSIGPQHF.

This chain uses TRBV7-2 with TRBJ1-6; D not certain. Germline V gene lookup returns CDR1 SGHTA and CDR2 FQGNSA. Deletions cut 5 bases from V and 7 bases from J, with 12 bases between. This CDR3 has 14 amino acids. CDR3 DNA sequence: TGTGCCAGCAGCCTCTATCAAGTAAATTCACCCCTCCACTTT. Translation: CASSLYQVNSPLHF.

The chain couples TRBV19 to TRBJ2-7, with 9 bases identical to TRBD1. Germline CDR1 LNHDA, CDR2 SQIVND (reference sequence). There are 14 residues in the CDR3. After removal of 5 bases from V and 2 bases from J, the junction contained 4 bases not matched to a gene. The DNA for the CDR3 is TGTGCCAGTAGTGCGACAGGGGGACCCTACGAGCAGTACTTC. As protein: CASSATGGPYEQYF.

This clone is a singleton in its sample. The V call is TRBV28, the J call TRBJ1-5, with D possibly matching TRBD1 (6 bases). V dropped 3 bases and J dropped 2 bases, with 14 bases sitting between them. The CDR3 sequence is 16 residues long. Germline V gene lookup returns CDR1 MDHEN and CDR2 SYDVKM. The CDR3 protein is CASSLFGPGGNQPQHF. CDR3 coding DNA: TGTGCCAGCAGTTTGTTCGGCCCAGGGGGCAATCAGCCCCAGCATTTT.

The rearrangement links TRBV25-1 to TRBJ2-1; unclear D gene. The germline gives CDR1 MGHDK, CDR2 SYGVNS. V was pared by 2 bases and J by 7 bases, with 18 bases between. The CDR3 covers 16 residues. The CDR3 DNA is TGTGCCAGCAGTGAAATCGGAGCTGGGCAAGCGAATGAGCAGTTCTTC. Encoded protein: CASSEIGAGQANEQFF.

CDR3 sequence (DNA): TGTGCCAGCAGCACGCTGACAGGGAAAAGCCACGAGCAGTACTTC. It translates to CASSTLTGKSHEQYF. This sequence joins TRBV11-2 and TRBJ2-7, with 7 bases lining up with TRBD1. Trimming took 5 bases from V and 5 from J; bases not matched to a gene: 12. This CDR3 is built from 15 residues. Per the germline V gene, CDR1 is SGHAT and CDR2 is FQNNGV. Using reference TRBV11-2 and TRBJ2-7 for the parts outside the CDR3, the full variable domain is EAGVAQSPRYKIIEKRQSVAFWCNPISGHATLYWYQQILGQGPKLLIQFQNNGVVDDSQLPKDRFSAERLKGVDSTLKIQPAKLEDSAVYLCASSTLTGKSHEQYFGPGTRLTVT.

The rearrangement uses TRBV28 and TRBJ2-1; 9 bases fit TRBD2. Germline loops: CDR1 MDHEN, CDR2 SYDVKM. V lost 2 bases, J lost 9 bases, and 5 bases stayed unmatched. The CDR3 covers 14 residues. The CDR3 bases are TGTGCCAGCAGTTTAGCGGGGGGGCAAGTTGAGCAGTTCTTC. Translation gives CASSLAGGQVEQFF. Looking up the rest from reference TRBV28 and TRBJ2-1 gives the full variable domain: DVKVTQSSRYLVKRTGEKVFLECVQDMDHENMFWYRQDPGLGLRLIYFSYDVKMKEKGDIPEGYSVSREKKERFSLILESASTNQTSMYLCASSLAGGQVEQFFGPGTRLTVL.

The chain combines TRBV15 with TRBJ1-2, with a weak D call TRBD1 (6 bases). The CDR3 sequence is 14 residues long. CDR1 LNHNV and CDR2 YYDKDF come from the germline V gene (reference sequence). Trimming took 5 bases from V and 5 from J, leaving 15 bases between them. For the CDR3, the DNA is TGTGCCACCAGCCGGCGGGGGCGCCAGTATGGCTACACCTTC. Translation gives CATSRRGRQYGYTF.

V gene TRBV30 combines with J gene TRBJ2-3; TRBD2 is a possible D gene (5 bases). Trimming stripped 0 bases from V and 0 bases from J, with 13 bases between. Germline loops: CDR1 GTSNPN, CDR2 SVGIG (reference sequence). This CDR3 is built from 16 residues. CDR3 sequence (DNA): TGTGCCTGGAGTGTGTGGGTCCCGGGGAGCACAGATACGCAGTATTTT. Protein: CAWSVWVPGSTDTQYF.

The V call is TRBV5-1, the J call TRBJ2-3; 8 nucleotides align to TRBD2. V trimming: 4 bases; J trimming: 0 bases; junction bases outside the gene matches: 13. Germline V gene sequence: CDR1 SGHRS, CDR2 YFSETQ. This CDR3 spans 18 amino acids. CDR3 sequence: CASSPLGVSGISTDTQYF. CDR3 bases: TGCGCCAGCAGCCCCCTGGGGGTTAGCGGGATAAGCACAGATACGCAGTATTTT.

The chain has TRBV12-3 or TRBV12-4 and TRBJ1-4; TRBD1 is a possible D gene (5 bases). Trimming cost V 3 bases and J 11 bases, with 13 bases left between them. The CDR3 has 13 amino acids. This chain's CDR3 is CASSLGEEGKLFF. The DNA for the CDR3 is TGTGCCAGCAGTTTGGGAGAGGAGGGGAAACTGTTTTTT.

Here the CDR3 DNA reads TGTGCCAGTCGAGACAGGGTTCAAGAGACCCAGTACTTC. Amino acids: CASRDRVQETQYF. This chain connects TRBV5-6 to TRBJ2-5, with 7 bases fitting TRBD1. The germline gives CDR1 SGHDT, CDR2 YYEEEE. V lost 8 bases to trimming and J lost 2 bases; unmatched junction nucleotides: 6. The CDR3 sequence is 13 residues long.

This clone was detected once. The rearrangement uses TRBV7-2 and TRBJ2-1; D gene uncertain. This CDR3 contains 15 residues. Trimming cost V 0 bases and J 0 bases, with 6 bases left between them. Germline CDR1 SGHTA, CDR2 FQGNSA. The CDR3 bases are TGTGCCAGCAGCTTAGCGGGAAGCTCCTACAATGAGCAGTTCTTC. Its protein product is CASSLAGSSYNEQFF.

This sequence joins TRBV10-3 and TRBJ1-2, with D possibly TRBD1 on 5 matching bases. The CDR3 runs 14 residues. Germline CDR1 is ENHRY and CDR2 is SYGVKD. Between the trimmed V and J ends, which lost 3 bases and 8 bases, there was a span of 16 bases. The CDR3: CAISDDGAKRGYTF. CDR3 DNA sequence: TGTGCCATCAGTGACGACGGGGCTAAGAGAGGCTACACCTTC.

In nucleotides, the CDR3 is TGTGCCAGCAGCCTCACACAGGACTACGAGCAGTACTTC. This codes for CASSLTQDYEQYF. The V gene is TRBV28, the J gene TRBJ2-7; D possibly corresponds to TRBD1 (5 bases). CDR1 is MDHEN, CDR2 SYDVKM, per germline. The V end lost 6 bases, the J end lost 3 bases, and 12 bases lay between the germline ends. This CDR3 comprises 13 residues.

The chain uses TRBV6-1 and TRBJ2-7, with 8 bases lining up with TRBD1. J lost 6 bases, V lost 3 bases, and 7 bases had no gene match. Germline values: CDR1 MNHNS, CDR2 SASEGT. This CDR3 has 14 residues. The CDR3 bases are TGTGCCAGCAGTGACGACAGGGGCCGACGCGAGCAGTACTTC. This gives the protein CASSDDRGRREQYF.

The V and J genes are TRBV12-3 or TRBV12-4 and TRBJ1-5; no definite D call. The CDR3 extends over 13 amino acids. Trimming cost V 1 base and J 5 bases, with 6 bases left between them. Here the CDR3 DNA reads TGTGCCAGCAGTTTAGGTCGGGATCAGCCCCAGCATTTT. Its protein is CASSLGRDQPQHF.

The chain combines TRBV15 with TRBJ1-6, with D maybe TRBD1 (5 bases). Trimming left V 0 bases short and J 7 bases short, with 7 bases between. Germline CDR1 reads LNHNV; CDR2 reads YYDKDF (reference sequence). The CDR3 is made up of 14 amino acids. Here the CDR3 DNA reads TGTGCCACCAGCAGAGAAGGGGAAAATTCACCCCTCCACTTT. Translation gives CATSREGENSPLHF.